This TCR beta chain stems from a study of T cell responses to AZD1222 COVID-19 vaccine. The study, taken as a whole, reports: Spike-specific TCR breadth rose after two AZD1222 doses, and depth rose as well. In all cases, repertoires were sampled only after the peak T cell response.

In regard to this clone: Its cognate antigen is unknown.

The CDR3 extends over 13 amino acids. Deletions cut 3 bases from V and 3 bases from J, with 8 bases between. Germline CDR1 and CDR2: MDHEN and SYDVKM. Sequencing used immunoSEQ multiplex PCR; TCRdb keeps in-frame clones, though not all of them. The top ten clones hold under 2% of a sample with around 95,000 clones, less than 90% of them seen once. The chain uses TRBV28 and TRBJ1-1, with D perhaps matching TRBD1 (5 bases). The specimen comprised peripheral blood, sampled on day 0 of AZD1222 vaccination. The sequence derives from an adult in good health. This chain's CDR3 is CASSLAGDTEAFF. The CDR3 DNA reads as TGTGCCAGCAGTTTGGCGGGGGACACTGAAGCTTTCTTT.